This T cell receptor beta chain was captured by sequencing in a study of shared clonotypes between healthy human individuals. In the naive CD8 group, cells lacked CD45RO and were positively selected for CCR7, so terminally differentiated effector memory CD45RA+ cells were left out. The study drew all its donors from Caucasian adults living in Nashville, Tennessee. V lost 7 bases and J 6 bases, leaving 13 bases between the germline ends. The CDR3 is made up of 12 amino acids. From germline, CDR1 is PRHDT and CDR2 FYEKMQ (reference sequence). This table comes from immunoSEQ multiplex PCR, and its TCRdb copy is limited to in-frame clones, with some not included. The table has roughly 1,800,000 clones, roughly 95% seen once; the top ten hold approximately 1.2%.

The J gene is TRBJ2-7, the V gene TRBV13; D gene ambiguous. This receptor was taken from a man younger than 30 in good health. The specimen was naive CD8+ T cells sorted from blood. The CDR3 DNA reads as TGTGCCAGCAACTCCCTGGGATCCGAGCAGTACTTC. It specifies CASNSLGSEQYF.